This T cell receptor beta chain was identified during a study of STAT3 mutations in large granular lymphocyte leukemia. Study-wide results and caveats: In about 35% of the 18 patients, new TCR clonotypes emerged after therapy. Persisting codominant clonotypes may have hidden a small pathogenic clone. In T-cell large granular lymphocyte leukemia, about half of patients showed multiple immunodominant subclonotypes.

On this clone itself: Antigen unknown.

The data were produced by immunoSEQ multiplex PCR, yet TCRdb's version contains in-frame clones alone and is incomplete. The data contain under 35,000 clones, more than 60% of them seen just once; the ten biggest clones take up roughly 30%. Germline V lookup: CDR1 SGHNT, CDR2 YYREEE (reference sequence). V was cut by 4 bases and J by 4 bases, with 11 bases left in between. CDR3 length: 13 amino acids. The sequencing input was peripheral blood mononuclear cells. This clonotype was obtained from a woman between 50 and 59 years old with T-cell large granular lymphocyte leukemia. Some clones in this sample may be carry-over from other donors' samples. The chain joins TRBV5-4 to TRBJ2-5; D call uncertain. CDR3 amino acids: CASSNSGSETQYF. The DNA of the CDR3 is TGTGCCAGCAGCAATTCCGGGTCAGAGACCCAGTACTTC.